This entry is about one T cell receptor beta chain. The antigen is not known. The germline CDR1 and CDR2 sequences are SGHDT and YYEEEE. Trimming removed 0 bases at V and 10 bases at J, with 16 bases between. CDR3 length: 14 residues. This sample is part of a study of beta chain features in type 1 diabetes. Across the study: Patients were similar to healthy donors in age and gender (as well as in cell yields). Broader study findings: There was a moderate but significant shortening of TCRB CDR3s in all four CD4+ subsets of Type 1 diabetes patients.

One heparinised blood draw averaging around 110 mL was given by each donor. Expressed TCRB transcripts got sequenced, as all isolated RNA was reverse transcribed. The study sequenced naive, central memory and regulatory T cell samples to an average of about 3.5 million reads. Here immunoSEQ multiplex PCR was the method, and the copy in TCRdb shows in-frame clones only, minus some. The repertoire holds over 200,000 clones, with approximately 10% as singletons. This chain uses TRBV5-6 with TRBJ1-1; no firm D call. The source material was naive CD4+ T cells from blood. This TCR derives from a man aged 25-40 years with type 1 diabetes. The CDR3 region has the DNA TGTGCCAGCAGCTTGGTGGGCAGGTCGGATGGAGCTTTCTTT. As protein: CASSLVGRSDGAFF.